Listed here are 16 T cell receptor beta chains from one sample, sequenced in a study of blood T cell repertoires in COVID-19 (dated by TCRdb to about 2020). Receptor libraries were prepared by the immunoSEQ multiplex PCR assay. Entries here come from immuneACCESS through TCRdb and include only in-frame sequences with V and J called. Some clones fail to appear in such tables; in the studies checked, an unresolved V gene covers under half of the shortfall, and the cause of the remainder is unknown. In all, the sample holds about 78,000 clones, and 90% of those were seen once. In total, the top ten clones hold 0.75% to 0.8% of the sample. The specimen sequenced was peripheral blood. These receptors were taken from an elderly woman with acute or convalescent COVID-19.

This clone was seen more than once but under ten times. This chain links TRBV7-9 with TRBJ1-1; no clear D. V shed 5 bases and J shed 4 bases, with 14 bases lying between them. Germline CDR1 reads SEHNR; CDR2 reads FQNEAQ (reference sequence). CDR3 length: 14 amino acids. Written as DNA, the CDR3 is TGTGCCAGCAGCGCCACCGAGGTTAGCACTGAAGCTTTCTTT. Encoded protein: CASSATEVSTEAFF.

This clone was observed once. The chain links TRBV6-1 to TRBJ1-1; D gene unclear. The V end was cut by 3 bases, the J end by 3 bases, with 11 bases between. From germline, CDR1 is MNHNS and CDR2 SASEGT. The CDR3 loop spans 14 amino acids. The CDR3: CASSDAGRDTEAFF. In DNA form, the CDR3 reads TGTGCCAGCAGTGACGCAGGAAGAGACACTGAAGCTTTCTTT.

The chain is built from TRBV4-1 and TRBJ2-2; TRBD2 matches 7 bases. V lost 1 base, J lost 0 bases, and 8 bases stayed unmatched. The germline gives CDR1 MGHRA, CDR2 YSYEKL. The CDR3 has 18 residues. CDR3 sequence (DNA): TGCGCCAGCAGCCAAGTAAGGCTGGCGGGGGCGAACACCGGGGAGCTGTTTTTT. Residues: CASSQVRLAGANTGELFF.

CDR3 protein: CASSPSGGGASGELFF. CDR3 nucleotides: TGTGCCAGCAGCCCGAGTGGCGGGGGGGCCTCCGGGGAGCTGTTTTTT. The chain is built from TRBV3-1 (or the pseudogene TRBV3-2) and TRBJ2-2; 9 bases line up with TRBD2. Losses at the gene ends were 4 bases for V and 6 bases for J; bases not matched to a gene: 9. The germline V gene encodes CDR1 LGHDT and CDR2 YNNKEL (reference sequence). The CDR3 totals 16 residues.

The chain has TRBV24-1 and TRBJ2-1; 14 bases align to TRBD2. Germline loops: CDR1 KGHDR, CDR2 SFDVKD. The CDR3 sequence is 15 residues long. After removal of 5 bases from V and 6 bases from J, the junction contained 2 bases not matched to a gene. CDR3 DNA: TGTGCCACCAGTGTAGGGACTAGCGGGAGCAATGAGCAGTTCTTC. Its protein is CATSVGTSGSNEQFF.

This clone was seen only once. The chain is built from TRBV5-6 and TRBJ2-5; possibly TRBD2 for D (6 bases). Germline V gives CDR1 SGHDT, CDR2 YYEEEE. The V end lost 1 base, the J end lost 0 bases, and 13 bases lay between the germline ends. The CDR3 is 16 amino acids. CDR3 coding DNA: TGTGCCAGCAGCTTGCGTGGGAAGCGGGACCAAGAGACCCAGTACTTC. This codes for CASSLRGKRDQETQYF.

In its sample, this clone was seen a few times. This chain uses TRBV5-4 with TRBJ2-1, with 9 bases identical to TRBD2. Germline loops: CDR1 SGHNT, CDR2 YYREEE (reference sequence). The length of the CDR3 is 15 residues. After removal of 0 bases from V and 6 bases from J, the junction contained 4 bases not matched to a gene. The DNA of the CDR3 is TGTGCCAGCAGCTTGGGGCTAGCGGGGTCCAATGAGCAGTTCTTC. Translating gives CASSLGLAGSNEQFF.

This clone was picked up one time. The chain employs TRBV6-5 and TRBJ2-2; the match to TRBD2 covers 9 bases. Germline loops: CDR1 MNHEY, CDR2 SVGAGI. The CDR3 has 15 amino acids. V was clipped by 7 bases and J by 4 bases; unmatched bases: 7. CDR3 in amino acids: CASTLAGVATGELFF. The CDR3 DNA follows: TGTGCCAGCACCTTAGCGGGAGTGGCCACCGGGGAGCTGTTTTTT.

This chain connects TRBV5-4 to TRBJ1-4; D possibly corresponds to TRBD1 (5 bases). CDR1 and CDR2 from the germline V gene are SGHNT and YYREEE (reference sequence). Trimming shortened V by 5 bases and J by 7 bases, and 12 bases separated the two germline ends. The CDR3 contains 13 residues. CDR3 sequence (DNA): TGTGCCAGCAGACCCTGGGGGGGTGAAAAACTGTTTTTT. Translated, it gives CASRPWGGEKLFF.

This clone was seen only once. J is TRBJ2-5 and V is TRBV9; 7 nucleotides agree with TRBD2. The V gene end was trimmed by 0 bases and the J gene end by 6 bases; junction bases not matched to a gene: 5. Germline values: CDR1 SGDLS, CDR2 YYNGEE. This CDR3 region has 14 residues. The CDR3 sequence: CASSVGGSVKTQYF. The CDR3 DNA reads as TGTGCCAGCAGCGTAGGCGGGAGTGTAAAGACCCAGTACTTC.

This clone has only one observation. The chain is built from TRBV7-6 and TRBJ1-5, with TRBD1 identical over 7 bases. V was clipped by 2 bases and J by 2 bases; unmatched bases: 6. There are 16 residues in the CDR3. In germline, CDR1 is SGHVS, CDR2 FNYEAQ. Here the CDR3 DNA reads TGTGCCAGCAGCTTATTACCTGGGACAGGCAATCAGCCCCAGCATTTT. It yields the protein CASSLLPGTGNQPQHF.

V usage is TRBV5-1 and J usage is TRBJ2-5, with 8 bases aligning to TRBD1. Germline CDR1 and CDR2: SGHRS and YFSETQ. V shed 4 bases and J 8 bases; nucleotides not matched to a gene: 4. The CDR3 length is 12 residues. CDR3 in DNA: TGCGCCAGCAGCAGTGACAGGGGAACCCAGTACTTC. Protein product: CASSSDRGTQYF.

This clone came up a few times. The CDR3 DNA reads TGTGCCAGCAGCTCCTGGACAGGGGGTGGTGAAAAACTGTTTTTT. Encoded protein: CASSSWTGGGEKLFF. The rearrangement uses TRBV7-9 and TRBJ1-4, with TRBD1 matching over 10 bases. Germline trimming cut 4 bases from V and 7 bases from J; bases unmatched to any gene: 6. Germline V gene lookup returns CDR1 SEHNR and CDR2 FQNEAQ (reference sequence). The CDR3 is made up of 15 amino acids.

This clone was seen once. V gene TRBV4-1 combines with J gene TRBJ2-7, with D possibly being TRBD2 (7 bases). Trimming pared 0 bases from V and 7 bases from J, leaving 13 bases between. This CDR3 spans 14 amino acids. Germline V gene data show CDR1 as MGHRA and CDR2 as YSYEKL. Written as DNA, the CDR3 is TGCGCCAGCAGCCAAGATCGGACAGCGGGGGAGCAGTACTTC. Encoded protein: CASSQDRTAGEQYF.

This sequence joins TRBV5-1 and TRBJ1-1, with TRBD1 matching 8 bases. Germline-derived CDR1 and CDR2 are SGHRS and YFSETQ. This CDR3 is built from 14 residues. Trimming cost V 2 bases and J 3 bases; bases outside gene matches: 3. CDR3 residues: CASSFQGADTEAFF. The DNA for the CDR3 is TGCGCCAGCAGCTTCCAGGGGGCGGACACTGAAGCTTTCTTT.

This sequence joins TRBV28 and TRBJ2-2, with no clear D. V was cut by 7 bases and J by 10 bases, with 25 bases left in between. Germline V gene data show CDR1 as MDHEN and CDR2 as SYDVKM. The CDR3 is made up of 16 amino acids. The CDR3 region has the DNA TGTGCCAGCAACCTCGGCCAGTCGAGCGCGGCCGAGGAGCTGTTTTTT. This codes for CASNLGQSSAAEELFF.